This T cell receptor (beta chain) was recorded in a study of cytomegalovirus exposure and HLA in healthy donors. The germline V gene encodes CDR1 SGHDT and CDR2 YYEEEE. The CDR3 spans 14 residues. V shed 2 bases and J shed 0 bases, with 8 bases lying between them. Primers for the PCR totalled 60 Vbeta and 13 Jbeta. Generated by immunoSEQ multiplex PCR, the TCRdb table keeps only in-frame clones and is missing some. This sample has 120,000 or so clones; about 80% occur once, and the top ten carry around 3.7%. The rearrangement links TRBV5-6 to TRBJ1-1; D remains ambiguous. This TCR was recovered from a man aged 25-45 years in good health and CMV-seronegative. What was sequenced was PBMCs. The CDR3 sequence is CASSFELVNTEAFF. The CDR3 DNA reads TGTGCCAGCAGCTTCGAGTTGGTGAACACTGAAGCTTTCTTT.